The T cell receptor (beta chain) under discussion was sequenced for a study of metastatic and nonmetastatic thyroid tumors. Study overall: Repertoires of blood and of tissue (tumor or nodule) from malignant and benign thyroid patients were compared. Overall study findings and caveats: Significantly higher TCR beta diversity was reportedly seen in malignant thyroid tumors than benign nodules, in blood and tumor.

Germline V gene lookup returns CDR1 SQVTM and CDR2 ANQGSEA. This CDR3 has 13 amino acids. V lost 4 bases and J 6 bases, leaving 15 bases between the germline ends. MiXCR was used by TCRdb to re-call the PCR reads. The data contain thousands of clones, 34% of them singletons. Nobody among the patients had been given any treatment before thyroid surgery. Note on this clone: Its antigen is still unknown.

The source of this sequence is a female donor with papillary thyroid cancer or a benign thyroid nodule (not recorded which). Some clones in this sample may be carry-over from other donors' samples. Sequenced sample: adjacent normal tissue. J is TRBJ1-2 and V is TRBV29-1; D remains ambiguous. The CDR3 sequence: CSVVAEKLDGYTF. Written as DNA, the CDR3 is TGCAGCGTTGTAGCTGAGAAGCTAGATGGCTACACCTTC.